This T cell receptor (beta chain) is drawn from a study of T cell changes during pregnancy in multiple sclerosis. Germline values: CDR1 SEHNR, CDR2 FQNEAQ (reference sequence). J gave up 0 bases and V 8 bases, and 9 bases lay outside the gene matches. The CDR3 is 15 residues long. Using immunoSEQ multiplex PCR, the repertoire was profiled, and TCRdb retains in-frame clones only, with some absent. Of 60,000 to 85,000 clones listed, about 94% are singletons. The J gene is TRBJ1-1, the V gene TRBV7-9; 7 bases are shared with TRBD1. The specimen was peripheral blood, collected in the third trimester of pregnancy. This TCR derives from a female donor with multiple sclerosis, enrolled in a pregnancy study. The chain's CDR3 is CASQRSGTVNTEAFF. CDR3 sequence (DNA): TGTGCCAGCCAAAGATCGGGGACAGTGAACACTGAAGCTTTCTTT.